This T cell receptor beta chain was captured by sequencing in a study of TIL therapy for anti-PD-1-resistant metastatic lung cancer. The immunoSEQ assay was v3. The table came from immunoSEQ multiplex PCR; TCRdb's copy has only in-frame clones and leaves some out. The sample includes just over 45,000 clones, around 79% seen only once; the top ten take about 14%. The CDR3 consists of 16 residues. V dropped 4 bases and J dropped 2; count of bases not matched to a gene: 7. Germline-derived CDR1 and CDR2 are SGHDT and YYEEEE. Sample time point: pre-treatment sample, taken before nivolumab and TIL therapy.

The sample in question was blood, obtained at baseline. This rearrangement joins TRBV5-6 to TRBJ2-3, with TRBD2 matching over 10 bases. The sequence was obtained from a man between 65 and 80 years old with non-small cell lung cancer. CDR3 region: CASSRESGRATDTQYF. CDR3 bases: TGTGCCAGCAGCCGAGAAAGCGGGAGGGCCACAGATACGCAGTATTTT.